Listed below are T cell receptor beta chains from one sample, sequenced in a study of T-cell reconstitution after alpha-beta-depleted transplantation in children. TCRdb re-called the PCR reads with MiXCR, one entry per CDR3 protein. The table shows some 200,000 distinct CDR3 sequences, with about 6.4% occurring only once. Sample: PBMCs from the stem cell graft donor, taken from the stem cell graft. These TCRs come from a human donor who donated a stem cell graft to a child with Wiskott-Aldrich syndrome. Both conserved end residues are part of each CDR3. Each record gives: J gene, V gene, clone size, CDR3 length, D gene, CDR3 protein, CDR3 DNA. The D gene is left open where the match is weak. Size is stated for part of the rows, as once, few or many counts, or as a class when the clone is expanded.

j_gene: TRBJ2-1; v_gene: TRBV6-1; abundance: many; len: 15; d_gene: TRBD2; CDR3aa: CASSRSGGTYNEQFF; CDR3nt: TGTGCCAGCAGCCGTAGCGGGGGTACCTACAATGAGCAGTTCTTC
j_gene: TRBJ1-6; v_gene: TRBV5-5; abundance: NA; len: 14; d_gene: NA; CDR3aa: CASSLVGKNSPLHF; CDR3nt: TGTGCCAGCAGCTTGGTGGGGAAAAATTCACCCCTCCACTTT
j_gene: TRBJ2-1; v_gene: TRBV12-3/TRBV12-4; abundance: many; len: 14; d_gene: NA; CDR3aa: CASSPMGETVEQFF; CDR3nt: TGTGCCAGCAGCCCTATGGGGGAGACGGTTGAGCAGTTCTTC
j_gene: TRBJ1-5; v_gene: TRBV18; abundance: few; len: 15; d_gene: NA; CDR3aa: CASSPSSDFRQPQHF; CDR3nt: TGTGCCAGCTCACCGTCTTCAGATTTCAGGCAGCCCCAGCATTTT
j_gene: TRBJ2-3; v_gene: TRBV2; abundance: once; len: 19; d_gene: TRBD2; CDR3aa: CASTLGWLAGASSTDTQYF; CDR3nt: TGTGCCAGCACCCTCGGCTGGCTAGCGGGGGCCTCTAGCACAGATACGCAGTATTTT
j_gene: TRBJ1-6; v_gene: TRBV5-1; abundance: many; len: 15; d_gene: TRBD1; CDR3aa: CASKGTGDFHSPLHF; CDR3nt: TGCGCCAGCAAGGGGACAGGGGATTTTCATTCACCCCTCCACTTT
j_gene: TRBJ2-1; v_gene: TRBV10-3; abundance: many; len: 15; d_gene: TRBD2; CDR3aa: CAISEGAGESNEQFF; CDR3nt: TGTGCCATCAGTGAGGGGGCGGGAGAGTCGAATGAGCAGTTCTTC
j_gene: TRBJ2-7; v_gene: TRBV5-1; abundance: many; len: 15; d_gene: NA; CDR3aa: CASSLNGGRVYEQYF; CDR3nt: TGCGCCAGCAGCTTGAACGGGGGCAGAGTCTACGAGCAGTACTTC
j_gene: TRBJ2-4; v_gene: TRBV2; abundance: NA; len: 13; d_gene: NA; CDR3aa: CASSDRGGNIQYF; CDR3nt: TGTGCCAGCAGTGACAGGGGGGGAAACATTCAGTACTTC
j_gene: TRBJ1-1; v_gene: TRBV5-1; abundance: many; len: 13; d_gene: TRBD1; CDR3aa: CASSIPGQTEAFF; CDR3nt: TGCGCCAGCAGCATACCGGGACAGACTGAAGCTTTCTTT
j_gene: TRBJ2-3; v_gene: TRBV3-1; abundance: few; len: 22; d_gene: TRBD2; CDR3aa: CASSQDLAGGPNLETSTDTQYF; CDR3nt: TGTGCCAGCAGCCAAGACCTAGCGGGGGGCCCAAACTTAGAAACTAGCACAGATACGCAGTATTTT
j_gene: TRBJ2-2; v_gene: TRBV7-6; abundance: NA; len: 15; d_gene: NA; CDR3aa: CASSLAFRGTGELFF; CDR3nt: TGTGCCAGCAGCTTAGCGTTCAGGGGCACCGGGGAGCTGTTTTTT
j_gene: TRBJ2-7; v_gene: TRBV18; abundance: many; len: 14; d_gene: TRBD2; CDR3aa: CASSLFAGAYEQYF; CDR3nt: TGTGCCAGCTCCCTTTTCGCGGGAGCCTACGAGCAGTACTTC
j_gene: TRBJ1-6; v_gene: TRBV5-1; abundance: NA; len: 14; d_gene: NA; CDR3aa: CASSLGPSGSPLHF; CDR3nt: TGCGCCAGCAGCTTGGGGCCATCAGGATCACCCCTCCACTTT
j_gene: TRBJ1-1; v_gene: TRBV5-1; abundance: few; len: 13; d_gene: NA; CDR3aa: CASSFGMNTEAFF; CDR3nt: TGCGCCAGCAGCTTTGGGATGAACACTGAAGCTTTCTTT
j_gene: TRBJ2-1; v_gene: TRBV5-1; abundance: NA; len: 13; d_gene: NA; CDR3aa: CASVPPGGGEQFF; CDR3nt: TGCGCCAGCGTCCCCCCGGGGGGCGGTGAGCAGTTCTTC
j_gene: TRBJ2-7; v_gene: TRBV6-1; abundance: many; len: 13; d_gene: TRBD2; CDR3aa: CASSLAATYEQYF; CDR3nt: TGTGCCAGCAGTCTAGCGGCGACCTACGAGCAGTACTTC